This T cell receptor (beta chain) was profiled in a study of blood T cells in healthy people across ages. Notes on the study in general: Older individuals had lower TCR beta diversity per million T cells (the decline was roughly linear).

The authors ran a second PCR of roughly 7 to 11 cycles using a sample-barcoded 5' primer and a J-beta primer mix. A single record per CDR3 protein comes from TCRdb applying MiXCR to the 5' RACE reads. Of over 700,000 distinct CDR3 sequences listed, 25% were seen once; the top ten hold 9% to 9.5%. Per-sample yields of isolated PBMCs were at least 6 million. A word on this clonotype: Its antigen is currently unknown.

Germline V lookup: CDR1 DFQATT, CDR2 SNEGSKA (reference sequence). Trimming cost V 2 bases and J 4 bases; bases outside gene matches: 8. The CDR3 is 14 amino acids. This sample also appeared in a second study, on T cells of mothers and their children.

The clonotype originates from a boy aged 10-17 years in good health. This chain connects TRBV20-1 to TRBJ2-7, with 7 positions matching TRBD1. The source material was blood. This chain's CDR3 is CSARTHPTGYEQYF. The CDR3 nucleotides read TGCAGTGCTAGAACTCACCCGACAGGGTACGAGCAGTACTTC.